This entry describes one TCR beta chain. This entry comes from a study of cytomegalovirus exposure and HLA in healthy donors. Donors in the study were healthy people who gave bone marrow. Donors had nominal health at sampling but likely had unrecorded immune exposures. The primer mix had 60 Vbeta and 13 Jbeta primers. TCRdb keeps only in-frame clones here, not all; method: immunoSEQ multiplex PCR. The sample carries 130,000 to 150,000 clones, roughly four fifths recorded once. The CDR3 contains 14 residues. V was pared by 2 bases and J by 6 bases, with 4 bases of the junction left unmatched. Germline CDR1 reads MNHEY; CDR2 reads SVGAGI.

The chain uses TRBV6-5 and TRBJ2-7; 10 nucleotides agree with TRBD2. What was sequenced was PBMCs. The source of this sequence is a middle-aged man in good health and CMV-seropositive. The CDR3 sequence: CASSYALAGVEQYF. For the CDR3, the DNA is TGTGCCAGCAGTTACGCCCTAGCGGGAGTCGAGCAGTACTTC.